These 7 T cell receptor beta chains came from one sample sequenced in a study of blood T cells in healthy people across ages. Alongside a J-beta primer mix, a sample-barcoded 5' primer served in a second PCR lasting roughly 7 to 11 cycles. TCRdb re-derived calls from the 5' RACE reads in MiXCR, one entry per CDR3 protein. The sample consists of approximately 800,000 distinct CDR3 sequences, 36% of them appearing once. The sequenced material came from blood. The origin of the receptors is a man younger than 30 in good health.

In this sample, this clonotype turned up a few times. This chain links TRBV12-3 or TRBV12-4 with TRBJ2-7, with 11 nucleotides matching TRBD2. This CDR3 has 16 residues. The J segment lost 7 bases and the V segment lost 2 bases, leaving 10 bases of the junction unmatched. The CDR3 DNA reads TGTGCCAGCAGTTTAAATAGCGGGGGGGCGGGTAATGAGCAGTACTTC. Its translation is CASSLNSGGAGNEQYF.

Comments on this clonotype: This may be a read error: a much more frequent sequence differs by one nucleotide. The genes are TRBV4-1 and TRBJ2-1; D perhaps matches TRBD2 (6 bases). The CDR3 totals 14 residues. The germline V gene encodes CDR1 MGHRA and CDR2 YSYEKL. The CDR3 reads CASSPGDFYNEQLF. The CDR3 DNA sequence: TGCGCCAGCAGCCCCGGGGACTTTTACAATGAGCAGCTCTTC.

This clonotype was detected many times. The J gene is TRBJ2-1, the V gene TRBV12-3 or TRBV12-4; 14 nucleotides line up with TRBD2. This CDR3 is 16 amino acids long. V shed 5 bases, J shed 2 bases, and the junction held 2 bases outside the gene matches. The CDR3 reads CASSRLAGGPYNEQFF. CDR3 bases: TGTGCCAGCAGTCGACTAGCGGGGGGGCCCTACAATGAGCAGTTCTTC.

The chain is built from TRBV30 and TRBJ2-2; D may match TRBD1 or TRBD2 (5 bases each). V was pared by 4 bases and J by 3 bases, with 12 bases between. Germline CDR1 and CDR2: GTSNPN and SVGIG (reference sequence). The CDR3 length is 14 residues. The DNA of the CDR3 is TGTGCCTGGAACACCGGGACGGACACCGGGGAGCTGTTTTTT. Amino acid sequence: CAWNTGTDTGELFF.

The V and J genes are TRBV9 and TRBJ2-1; D is unclear. This CDR3 has 16 amino acids. Trimming cost V 7 bases and J 0 bases, with 17 bases left between them. Germline V gene sequence: CDR1 SGDLS, CDR2 YYNGEE. CDR3 loop: CASGPLKVSSYNEQFF. DNA of the CDR3: TGTGCCAGCGGACCTCTTAAGGTGAGCTCCTACAATGAGCAGTTCTTC.

The gene calls are TRBV4-1 and TRBJ2-1, with 7 nucleotides matching TRBD1. Unmatched junction bases numbered 10, after V lost 4 bases and J lost 4 bases. The CDR3 contains 16 residues. Germline lookup yields CDR1 MGHRA and CDR2 YSYEKL. This chain's CDR3 is CASSPLGDRDYNEQFF. CDR3 DNA sequence: TGCGCCAGCAGCCCCCTGGGGGACAGAGATTACAATGAGCAGTTCTTC.

The rearrangement joins TRBV2 to TRBJ1-3; D call uncertain. Germline V gene lookup returns CDR1 SNHLY and CDR2 FYNNEI. The ends were cut back, 5 bases at V and 6 bases at J, with 8 bases in the middle. The CDR3 length is 12 residues. The CDR3 DNA is TGTGCCAGCAGTCGCCTCGAAAACACCATATATTTT. Amino acid sequence: CASSRLENTIYF.